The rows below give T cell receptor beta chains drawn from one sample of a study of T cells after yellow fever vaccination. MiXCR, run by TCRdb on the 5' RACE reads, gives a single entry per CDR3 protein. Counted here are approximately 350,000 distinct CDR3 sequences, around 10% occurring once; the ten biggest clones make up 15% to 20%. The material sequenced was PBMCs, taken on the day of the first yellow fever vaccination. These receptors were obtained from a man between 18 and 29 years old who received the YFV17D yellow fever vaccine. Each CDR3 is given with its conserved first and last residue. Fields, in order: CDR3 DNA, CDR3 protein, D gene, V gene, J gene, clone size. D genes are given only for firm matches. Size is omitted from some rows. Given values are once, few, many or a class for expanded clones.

TGTGCCAGCAGCCTAGGGGGGCAGGGTCAGCCCCAGCATTTT	CASSLGGQGQPQHF	-	TRBV12-3/TRBV12-4	TRBJ1-5	few
TGTGCCAGCAGCTTAGTAGTATCTGTCAGGGGGCTGACTGAAGCTTTCTTT	CASSLVVSVRGLTEAFF	TRBD1	TRBV7-9	TRBJ1-1	few
TGTGCCAGCAGCTTGATTCTCCGCTTC	CASSLILRF	-	TRBV11-2	TRBJ2-5	-
TGCAGCGTTGGGACAGGGGAAGGAAACACCATATATTTT	CSVGTGEGNTIYF	TRBD1	TRBV29-1	TRBJ1-3	few
TGTGCCTGGAGTAGCGGGGGTGTCTCCTACGAGCAGTACTTC	CAWSSGGVSYEQYF	TRBD2	TRBV30	TRBJ2-7	-
TGCAGCGTTGAAGTCGGGGGAGCGACACCCACAGATACGCAGTATTTT	CSVEVGGATPTDTQYF	-	TRBV29-1	TRBJ2-3	-
TGTGCCAGCAGTGAAGCTGCTGAGGTGAACACTGAAGCTTTCTTT	CASSEAAEVNTEAFF	-	TRBV2	TRBJ1-1	-
TGTGCCAGCAAGCCGAGGTGGGGGGGGCATGGCACTGAAGCTTTCTTT	CASKPRWGGHGTEAFF	-	TRBV6-4	TRBJ1-1	-
TGTGCCAGCAGTTTCATGTCGCAGACCCAGTACTTC	CASSFMSQTQYF	-	TRBV12-3/TRBV12-4	TRBJ2-5	few
TGCGCCAGCAGCTTCAGGGGTAGCATGGACGAGCAGTACTTC	CASSFRGSMDEQYF	-	TRBV5-1	TRBJ2-7	few
TGTGCCAGCAGTTTAGCGCTCTCCGAGGGGCAGCCCCAGCATTTT	CASSLALSEGQPQHF	-	TRBV12-3/TRBV12-4	TRBJ1-5	many
TGTGCCAGCAGCGTAGCTACGGGCTCTCAAGAGACCCAGTACTTC	CASSVATGSQETQYF	-	TRBV9	TRBJ2-5	-
TGCGCCAGCAGCTTGGACCGAATCGGAGACTACGAGCAGTACTTC	CASSLDRIGDYEQYF	-	TRBV5-1	TRBJ2-7	-
TGTGCCAGCAGTTTAAATCAGCCCCAGCATTTT	CASSLNQPQHF	-	TRBV12-3/TRBV12-4	TRBJ1-5	many
TGTGCCAGCAGCCCCGGGCCTGGCGCTGAAGCTTTCTTT	CASSPGPGAEAFF	-	TRBV7-9	TRBJ1-1	few
TGTGCCAGCAGCCAAGTCTCCGACACCGGGGAGCTGTTTTTT	CASSQVSDTGELFF	-	TRBV4-2	TRBJ2-2	-
TGTGCCAGCAGCAGCGGACCGACCGAAGGCGATACGCAGTATTTT	CASSSGPTEGDTQYF	-	TRBV21-1	TRBJ2-3	-
TGTGCCACCCAAGGGGGAGGGGGTGAGCAGTTCTTC	CATQGGGGEQFF	-	TRBV19	TRBJ2-1	few
TGTGCCAGCACCCTGATGGAACCAGGGGCCGGGCAGCCCCAGCATTTT	CASTLMEPGAGQPQHF	-	TRBV6-2/TRBV6-3	TRBJ1-5	many
TGTGCCAGCAGCCGACAGGGACTTGCTGAAGCTTTCTTT	CASSRQGLAEAFF	TRBD1	TRBV14	TRBJ1-1	-
TGCGCCAGCAGCTTGGACCCTGAGACAGATACGCAGTATTTT	CASSLDPETDTQYF	-	TRBV5-1	TRBJ2-3	-
TGTGCCACCAGCAGAGGAGTAGCGGCGGCCTACAATGAGCAGTTCTTC	CATSRGVAAAYNEQFF	-	TRBV15	TRBJ2-1	few
TGTGCCAGCAGCTTGGGGCGGGGGGGGAGCACAGATACGCAGTATTTT	CASSLGRGGSTDTQYF	TRBD2	TRBV7-6	TRBJ2-3	-
TGTGCCAGCAGCGGGGGACAGAACACTGAAGCTTTCTTT	CASSGGQNTEAFF	-	TRBV7-6	TRBJ1-1	few
TGTGCCAGCAGCTTGGCGGCAGGGCTTGGTTCACCCCTCCACTTT	CASSLAAGLGSPLHF	-	TRBV5-5	TRBJ1-6	-
TGTGCCAGCAGCCTCCGTGCGACCCAGTACTTC	CASSLRATQYF	-	TRBV7-2	TRBJ2-5	-
TGCGCCAGCAGCCAAGATGCACCCGGGGTGAGGGGGCTAAATGAAGCTTTCTTT	CASSQDAPGVRGLNEAFF	TRBD1	TRBV4-3	TRBJ1-1	-
TGTGCCAGCAGCTTAAATCCAGGGTCTGGGGCCAACGTCCTGACTTTC	CASSLNPGSGANVLTF	-	TRBV5-5	TRBJ2-6	-
TGTGCCAGCAGCTCTCGGGACAGGGGGGAAAAACTGTTTTTT	CASSSRDRGEKLFF	TRBD1	TRBV11-2	TRBJ1-4	-